One T cell receptor beta chain is described in this entry. Its specificity is unknown. Use of 60 Vbeta and 13 Jbeta primers characterized the PCR. The data were produced by immunoSEQ multiplex PCR, yet TCRdb's version contains in-frame clones alone and is incomplete. The data contain roughly 140,000 clones, over 70% of them singletons. The record originates from a study of cytomegalovirus exposure and HLA in healthy donors. Study outcomes and limitations: Earlier analysis looked at TCR beta V segments, and most were productive about 87% or about 30% of the time. What a later analysis reportedly showed was that an Asian-associated ancestry cluster had fewer N-insertions than the 666-donor mean.

This TCR was recovered from a male donor in good health and CMV-seronegative. Sequenced input: PBMCs.

CDR3 nucleotides: TGCGCCAGCGGCCCAGGGCGATCGAGCTCTGGAAACACCATATATTTT. Amino acids: CASGPGRSSSGNTIYF. This rearrangement joins TRBV5-1 to TRBJ1-3, with a tentative D call TRBD1 (5 bases). There are 16 residues in the CDR3. Germline CDR1 is SGHRS and CDR2 is YFSETQ. The V end was cut by 7 bases, the J end by 0 bases, with 17 bases between.